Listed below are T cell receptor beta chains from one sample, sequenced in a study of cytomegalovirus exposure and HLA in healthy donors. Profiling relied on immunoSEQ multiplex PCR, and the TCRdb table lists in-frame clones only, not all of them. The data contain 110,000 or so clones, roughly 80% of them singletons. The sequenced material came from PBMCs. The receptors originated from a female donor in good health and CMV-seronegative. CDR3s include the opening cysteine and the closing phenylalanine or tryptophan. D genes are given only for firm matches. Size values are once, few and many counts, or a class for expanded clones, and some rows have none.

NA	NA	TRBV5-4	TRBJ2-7	TGTGCCAGCAGCTTGAGCCAGGGGCCCTACGAGCAGTACTTC	CASSLSQGPYEQYF
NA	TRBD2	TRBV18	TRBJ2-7	TGTGCCAGCTCACCATTGGGAGGGGCCGAGCAGTACTTC	CASSPLGGAEQYF
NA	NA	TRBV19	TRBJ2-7	TGTGCCAGTAGTAAGCTGGGGCAGGACGAGCAGTACTTC	CASSKLGQDEQYF
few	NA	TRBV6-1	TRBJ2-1	TGTGCCAGCAAGGGCGGGGTTTATACTTACAATGAGCAGTTCTTC	CASKGGVYTYNEQFF
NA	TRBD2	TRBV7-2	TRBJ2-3	TGTGCCAGCAGCACCCAAGGACTAGCGGGGGCCGATACGCAGTATTTT	CASSTQGLAGADTQYF
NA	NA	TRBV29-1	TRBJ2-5	TGCAGCGCTACAGGGTACCAAGAGACCCAGTACTTC	CSATGYQETQYF
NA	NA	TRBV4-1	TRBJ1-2	TGCGCCAGCAGCCACCCAATGACAGTTCCTAACTATGGCTACACCTTC	CASSHPMTVPNYGYTF
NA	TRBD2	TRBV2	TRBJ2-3	TGTGCCAGCAGTGAGGGGGGGGGCACAGATACGCAGTATTTT	CASSEGGGTDTQYF
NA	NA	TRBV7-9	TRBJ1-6	TGTGCCAGCAGCTTATCTCAGGGAGGAAGCTATAATTCACCCCTCCACTTT	CASSLSQGGSYNSPLHF
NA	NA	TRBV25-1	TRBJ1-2	TGTGCCAGCAGTCCGTACAGGGTAGAGGGCTATGGCTACACCTTC	CASSPYRVEGYGYTF
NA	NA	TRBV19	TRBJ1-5	TGTGCCACCCTACGGGGTGGCAAGCAGCCCCAGCATTTT	CATLRGGKQPQHF
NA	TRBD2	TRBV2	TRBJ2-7	TGTGCCAGCAGTGCTACTAGCGGGGGGTCCAGTTACACCTACGAGCAGTACTTC	CASSATSGGSSYTYEQYF
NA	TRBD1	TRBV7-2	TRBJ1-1	TGTGCCAGCAGCCTTCGGACAGGGGATGGTGGAGAAGCTTTCTTT	CASSLRTGDGGEAFF
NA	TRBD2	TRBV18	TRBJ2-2	TGTGCCAGCTCACCGGGACTAGCGGGCAACACCGGGGAGCTGTTTTTT	CASSPGLAGNTGELFF
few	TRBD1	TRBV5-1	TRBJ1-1	TGCGCCAGCAGCTTCGGACAGGGTCTCACTGAAGCTTTCTTT	CASSFGQGLTEAFF
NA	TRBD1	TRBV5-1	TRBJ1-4	TGCGCCAGCAGCTTGGCCGGGACAGGGATCAATGAAAAACTGTTTTTT	CASSLAGTGINEKLFF
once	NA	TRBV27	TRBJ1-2	TGTGCCAGCAGTTTATCAGGGGACTATGGCTACACCTTC	CASSLSGDYGYTF
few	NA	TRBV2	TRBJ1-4	TGTGCCAGCAGTGGGTCCCGGGGAGGGTATTCCCCTGAAAAACTGTTTTTT	CASSGSRGGYSPEKLFF
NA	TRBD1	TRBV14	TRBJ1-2	TGTGCCAGCAGCCCCGGACAGGGTAGAACCTATGGCTACACCTTC	CASSPGQGRTYGYTF
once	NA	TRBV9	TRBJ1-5	TGTGCCAGCAGCCTCGGCGGGGGTCATCAGCCCCAGCATTTT	CASSLGGGHQPQHF
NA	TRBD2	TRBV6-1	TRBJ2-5	TGTGCCAGCAGTGCCTTAGGACTAGGACGGGAGACCCAGTACTTC	CASSALGLGRETQYF
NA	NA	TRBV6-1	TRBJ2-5	TGTGCCAGCAGTGGAGGACACGTTGCCCAAGAGACCCAGTACTTC	CASSGGHVAQETQYF
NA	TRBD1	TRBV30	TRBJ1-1	TGTGCCTGGAGTCCGGGACAGGGTGTCACTGAAGCTTTCTTT	CAWSPGQGVTEAFF
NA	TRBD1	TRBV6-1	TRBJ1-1	TGTGCCAGCAGTGGACAGGGGTTTCGAACTGAAGCTTTCTTT	CASSGQGFRTEAFF
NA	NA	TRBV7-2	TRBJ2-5	TGTGCCAGCAGCTTAGCCGGTGAGACCCAGTACTTC	CASSLAGETQYF
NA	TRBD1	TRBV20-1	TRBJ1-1	TGCAGCGGACAGGGGGATACTGAAGCTTTCTTT	CSGQGDTEAFF
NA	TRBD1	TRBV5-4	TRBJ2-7	TGTGCCAGCATCGGACAGGGCCCCGAACAGTACTTC	CASIGQGPEQYF
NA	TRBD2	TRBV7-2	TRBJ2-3	TGTGCCAGCAGCTTAGGGACTAGCGGGGGGGCAGATACGCAGTATTTT	CASSLGTSGGADTQYF
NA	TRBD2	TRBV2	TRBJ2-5	TGTGCCAGCAAGGGGAGCGGGGGGAGTCAAGAGACCCAGTACTTC	CASKGSGGSQETQYF
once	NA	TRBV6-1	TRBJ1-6	TGTGCCAGCAGTGAAGCAGTACGGGGGAACATTTCACCCCTCCACTTT	CASSEAVRGNISPLHF
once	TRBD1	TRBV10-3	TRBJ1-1	TGTGCCACCGGCGACAGGGTTGGAGCTTTCTTT	CATGDRVGAFF
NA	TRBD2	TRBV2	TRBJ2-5	TGTGCCAGCAACGAACTAGCGGGGGGAGAGACCCAGTACTTC	CASNELAGGETQYF
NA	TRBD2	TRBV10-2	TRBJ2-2	TGCGCCACCCTGTTAGCGGGGGGGCGAACCGGGGAGCTGTTTTTT	CATLLAGGRTGELFF
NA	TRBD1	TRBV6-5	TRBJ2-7	TGTGCCAGCGGCAGGGGGTCCTACGAGCAGTACTTC	CASGRGSYEQYF
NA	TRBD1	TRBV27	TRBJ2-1	TGTGCCAGCAGTTTATCGCTAAAGGACAGGTCCGATGAGCAGTTCTTC	CASSLSLKDRSDEQFF
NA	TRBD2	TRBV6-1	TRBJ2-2	TGTGCCAGCAGGGAGGGGACTAGCGGGGGGGGATGGCTGTTTTTT	CASREGTSGGGWLFF
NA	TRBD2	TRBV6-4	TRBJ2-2	TGTGCCAGCAGTGACTCCACGGGGGGGACCACCGGGGAGCTGTTTTTT	CASSDSTGGTTGELFF
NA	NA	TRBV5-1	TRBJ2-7	TGCGCCAGCAGCGACGGACAGAGGAGCTCCTACGAGCAGTACTTC	CASSDGQRSSYEQYF
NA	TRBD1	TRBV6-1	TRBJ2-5	TGTGCCAGCAGTGCCCGGGACAGAAAAGAGACCCAGTACTTC	CASSARDRKETQYF
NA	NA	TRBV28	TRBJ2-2	TGTGCCAGCAGGTCGGGGGTGCATACCACCGGGGAGCTGTTTTTT	CASRSGVHTTGELFF
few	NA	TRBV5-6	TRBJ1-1	TGTGCCAGCAGCCTTCTAAGCGAAGCTTTCTTT	CASSLLSEAFF
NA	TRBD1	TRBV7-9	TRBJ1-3	TGTGCCAGCAGCCACAGGGGGCGCGGTGGAAACACCATATATTTT	CASSHRGRGGNTIYF
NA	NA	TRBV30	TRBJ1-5	TGTGCCTGGAGGGACACTAGCAATCAGCCCCAGCATTTT	CAWRDTSNQPQHF
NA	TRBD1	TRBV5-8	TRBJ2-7	TGTGCCAGCAGCTTGGGACAGGGGGTCTACGAGCAGTACTTC	CASSLGQGVYEQYF
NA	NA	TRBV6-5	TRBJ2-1	TGTGCCTGCAGTTCCAGGGGTGGGGCTAACTACAATGAGCAGTTCTTC	CACSSRGGANYNEQFF
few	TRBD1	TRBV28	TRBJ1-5	TGTGCCAGCAGTTTTGCAGGGGGCTCTCAGCCCCAGCATTTT	CASSFAGGSQPQHF